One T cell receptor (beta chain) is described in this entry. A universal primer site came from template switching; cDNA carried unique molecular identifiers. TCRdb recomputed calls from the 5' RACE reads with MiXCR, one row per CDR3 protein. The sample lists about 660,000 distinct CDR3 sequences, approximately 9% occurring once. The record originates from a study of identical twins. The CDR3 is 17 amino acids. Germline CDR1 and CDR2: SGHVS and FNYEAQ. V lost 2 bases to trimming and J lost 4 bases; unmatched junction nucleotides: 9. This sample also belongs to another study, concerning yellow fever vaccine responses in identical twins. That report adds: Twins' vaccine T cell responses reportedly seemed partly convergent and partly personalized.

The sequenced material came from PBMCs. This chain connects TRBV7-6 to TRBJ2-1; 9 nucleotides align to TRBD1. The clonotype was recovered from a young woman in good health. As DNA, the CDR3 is TGTGCCAGCAGCTTAATTTCCGACAGGGGGTTATACAATGAGCAGTTCTTC. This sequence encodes CASSLISDRGLYNEQFF.